The 20 T cell receptor beta chains below come from one sample, sequenced in a study of regulatory T cells in long-lasting Graves disease. Time point of the sample: persistent/refractory GD, antithyroid drugs over 5 years with positive TRAb. Generation of the TCR library employed RNA extracted from PBMCs. According to the study, TCR beta libraries were built with iRepertoire HTBI primers and CDR3-region Arm-PCR. TCRdb recomputed calls from the multiplex PCR reads with MiXCR, one row per CDR3 protein. The sample consists of some 420,000 distinct CDR3 sequences, approximately 23% of them appearing once. Sequences were derived from peripheral blood mononuclear cells (PBMCs), sampled when the disease was refractory, from a patient treated with antithyroid drugs. The origin of the receptors is a female donor with Graves disease.

V usage is TRBV12-3 or TRBV12-4 and J usage is TRBJ2-7; a possible D gene is TRBD1 (6 bases). This CDR3 contains 16 residues. V lost 6 bases and J lost 1, with 19 bases in between. This CDR3 is CASSSLVGHSSYEQYF. As DNA, the CDR3 is TGTGCCAGCAGCTCCCTAGTGGGACACTCATCCTACGAGCAGTACTTC.

This clonotype was found many times. One base away lies a much larger clone, so this may be a sequencing read error. This chain links TRBV28 with TRBJ1-2; D gene ambiguous. This CDR3 has 11 residues. Trimming pared 8 bases from V and 2 bases from J, leaving 6 bases between. Germline loops: CDR1 MDHEN, CDR2 SYDVKM. The CDR3 DNA reads TGTGCCAGCGGAGAGAACTATGGCTACACCTTC. It encodes CASGENYGYTF.

This clonotype came up a few times. The rearrangement uses TRBV27 and TRBJ1-1, with 7 bases fitting TRBD1. Germline V gene sequence: CDR1 MNHEY, CDR2 SMNVEV (reference sequence). The CDR3 covers 16 residues. V lost 3 bases, J lost 6 bases, and 13 bases stayed unmatched. CDR3 sequence (DNA): TGTGCCAGCAGTTTGGGGGAGGGGGCGGGTTACGCTGAAGCTTTCTTT. Translation: CASSLGEGAGYAEAFF.

This clonotype was recorded many times. The chain carries TRBV24-1 and TRBJ1-2, with D perhaps matching TRBD1 (6 bases). CDR1 and CDR2 from the germline V gene are KGHDR and SFDVKD. V was trimmed by 6 bases and J by 7 bases, leaving 11 bases between them. The CDR3 runs to 12 residues. The CDR3 loop reads CATSTTGLGYTF. The CDR3 DNA follows: TGTGCCACCAGTACCACAGGGCTTGGCTACACCTTC.

This clonotype showed up many times. This chain links TRBV11-1 with TRBJ2-7; D assignment may be TRBD1 or TRBD2 (5 bases each). CDR1 and CDR2 (germline): SGHAT, FQDESV (reference sequence). The ends were cut back, 1 base at V and 10 bases at J, with 17 bases in the middle. The CDR3 is 14 amino acids. As DNA, the CDR3 is TGTGCCAGCAGCTTAGATCCGGGACGGGAATCCCAGTACTTC. Residues: CASSLDPGRESQYF.

The gene calls are TRBV19 and TRBJ2-2; D may be TRBD1 or TRBD2 (6 bases each). V was cut by 7 bases and J by 2 bases, with 20 bases left in between. The CDR3 is made up of 17 amino acids. Germline lookup yields CDR1 LNHDA and CDR2 SQIVND (reference sequence). CDR3 DNA: TGTGCCAGTAAAGCGAGGGGGGACTCCTCCAACACCGGGGAGCTGTTTTTT. Amino acids: CASKARGDSSNTGELFF.

This clonotype was seen once. This chain uses TRBV7-2 with TRBJ1-1; 9 bases are shared with TRBD1. This CDR3 has 15 amino acids. Trimming removed 3 bases from V and 11 bases from J; junction bases left unmatched: 13. Germline V lookup: CDR1 SGHTA, CDR2 FQGNSA. The chain's CDR3 is CASSFRRPGTGFAFF. The CDR3 nucleotides read TGTGCCAGCAGCTTCCGCCGTCCCGGGACAGGGTTTGCTTTCTTT.

This clonotype showed up many times. The CDR3 spells CASSQGQHYGYTF. The CDR3 region has the DNA TGCGCCAGCAGCCAAGGACAGCACTATGGCTACACCTTC. The V call is TRBV5-1, the J call TRBJ1-2; tentatively, D is TRBD1 (6 bases). The V end was cut by 4 bases, the J end by 3 bases, with 10 bases between. This CDR3 contains 13 residues. Germline CDR1 and CDR2: SGHRS and YFSETQ.

This clonotype has ten or more counts. The chain combines TRBV28 with TRBJ1-2; 9 nucleotides line up with TRBD1. The CDR3 totals 13 residues. CDR1 is MDHEN, CDR2 SYDVKM, per germline. After removal of 4 bases from V and 7 bases from J, the junction contained 4 bases not matched to a gene. CDR3 sequence: CASSSRDRAGYTF. The CDR3, as DNA: TGTGCCAGCAGTTCCCGGGACAGGGCTGGCTACACCTTC.

This clonotype was found a few times. V gene TRBV6-5 combines with J gene TRBJ1-1, with D uncertain. Germline V gene data show CDR1 as MNHEY and CDR2 as SVGAGI. The CDR3 spans 14 residues. The ends were cut back, 2 bases at V and 1 base at J, with 8 bases in the middle. DNA for the CDR3: TGTGCCAGCAGTTACATCCCAGGGAACACTGAAGCTTTCTTT. The encoded protein is CASSYIPGNTEAFF.

Comments on this clonotype: This may be a read error, as it is one base from a much larger clone. The J gene is TRBJ1-1, the V gene TRBV12-3 or TRBV12-4; D not resolved. The CDR3 loop spans 13 amino acids. DNA for the CDR3: TGTGCCGGCAGTTTAGAAGGGTTGACTGAAGCTTTCTTT. This gives the protein CAGSLEGLTEAFF.

The table lists this clonotype with many counts. V usage is TRBV28 and J usage is TRBJ1-5; D perhaps matches TRBD1 (5 bases). V lost 8 bases and J 4 bases, leaving 12 bases between the germline ends. The CDR3 is 13 amino acids. The germline gives CDR1 MDHEN, CDR2 SYDVKM. The chain's CDR3 is CASSDSSNQPQHF. The CDR3 DNA reads as TGTGCCAGCTCCGACAGCTCAAATCAGCCCCAGCATTTT.

The chain couples TRBV19 to TRBJ2-2; D possibly matches TRBD1 or TRBD2 (5 bases each). The CDR3 consists of 13 residues. CDR1 is LNHDA, CDR2 SQIVND, per germline (reference sequence). The germline V and J ends were trimmed by 4 bases and 6 bases, with 9 bases remaining between them. In nucleotides, the CDR3 is TGTGCCAGTAGTACGGGGCTCCCCGGGGAGCTGTTTTTT. Protein product: CASSTGLPGELFF.

J is TRBJ1-4 and V is TRBV9; the D is unclear. This CDR3 contains 14 residues. Trimming took 2 bases from V and 7 from J, leaving 12 bases between them. Germline assignment: CDR1 SGDLS and CDR2 YYNGEE. The chain's CDR3 is CASSVGNDIEKLFF. CDR3 DNA sequence: TGTGCCAGCAGCGTGGGAAACGATATTGAAAAACTGTTTTTT.

The genes are TRBV20-1 and TRBJ2-4; D gene ambiguous. The CDR3 is 14 residues long. Germline V CDR1 and CDR2: DFQATT, SNEGSKA (reference sequence). The ends were cut back, 5 bases at V and 0 bases at J, with 11 bases in the middle. The CDR3 sequence: CSARRHLAKNIQYF. The CDR3 nucleotides read TGCAGTGCTCGAAGACACTTAGCCAAAAACATTCAGTACTTC.

This clonotype was detected a few times. The rearrangement joins TRBV30 to TRBJ2-5; tentatively, D is TRBD2 (5 bases). Germline V gene data show CDR1 as GTSNPN and CDR2 as SVGIG (reference sequence). The V end was cut by 4 bases, the J end by 5 bases, with 14 bases between. The CDR3 spans 13 residues. CDR3 region: CAWNGKRLETQYF. The CDR3 bases are TGTGCCTGGAACGGGAAGCGTTTGGAGACCCAGTACTTC.

This clonotype was detected ten times or more. The chain employs TRBV6-5 and TRBJ1-2, with D possibly matching TRBD1 (6 bases). Germline V gene lookup returns CDR1 MNHEY and CDR2 SVGAGI. The V end lost 4 bases, the J end lost 0 bases, and 9 bases lay between the germline ends. The CDR3 length is 14 residues. In DNA form, the CDR3 reads TGTGCCAGCAGTTCCAGGGGATCTAACTATGGCTACACCTTC. This sequence encodes CASSSRGSNYGYTF.

This clonotype has ten or more counts. The chain recombines TRBV7-6 with TRBJ2-2, with 8 bases lining up with TRBD1. The CDR3 spans 18 residues. Germline values: CDR1 SGHVS, CDR2 FNYEAQ. V trimming: 2 bases; J trimming: 5 bases; junction bases outside the gene matches: 13. The CDR3 protein is CASSLIAGQGGWTGELFF. Here the CDR3 DNA reads TGTGCCAGCAGCTTAATCGCAGGACAGGGAGGTTGGACCGGGGAGCTGTTTTTT.

This chain links TRBV7-3 with TRBJ2-2; D unresolved. This CDR3 is 16 amino acids long. Per the germline V gene, CDR1 is SGHTA and CDR2 is FQGTGA. The ends were cut back, 5 bases at V and 1 base at J, with 14 bases in the middle. Written as DNA, the CDR3 is TGTGCCAGCAGCCCCCGGGTCCGCTTGAACACCGGGGAGCTGTTTTTT. It yields the protein CASSPRVRLNTGELFF.

At least ten counts were recorded for this clonotype. This chain connects TRBV19 to TRBJ2-5; perhaps TRBD2 as D (6 bases). Germline CDR1 is LNHDA and CDR2 is SQIVND (reference sequence). This CDR3 has 13 amino acids. V was trimmed by 5 bases and J by 0 bases, leaving 7 bases between them. The CDR3: CASSSSDQETQYF. The CDR3 nucleotides read TGTGCCAGTAGTTCTAGCGACCAAGAGACCCAGTACTTC.